The 23 T cell receptor beta chains listed next were all sequenced from one sample in a study of cytomegalovirus exposure and HLA in healthy donors (dated by TCRdb to about 2017). Libraries came from the immunoSEQ multiplex PCR assay. TCRdb carries this immuneACCESS record with in-frame sequences only. Its versions omit some clonotypes, under half of them owing to an unresolved V gene in the studies checked, with the rest unexplained. In all, the sample holds approximately 160,000 clones, and 95% to 97% of those were seen once. The leading ten clones occupy 0.8% to 0.95% of the sample. Source material: PBMCs. These receptors were taken from a woman aged 18-30 years in good health and CMV-seronegative.

The chain employs TRBV5-1 and TRBJ2-5; tentatively, D is TRBD1 (5 bases). Germline-derived CDR1 and CDR2 are SGHRS and YFSETQ. V dropped 4 bases and J dropped 0 bases, with 13 bases sitting between them. CDR3 length equals 15 residues. The CDR3 is CASSPEQVYQETQYF. CDR3 coding DNA: TGCGCCAGCAGCCCCGAACAGGTGTACCAAGAGACCCAGTACTTC.

J is TRBJ1-2 and V is TRBV19; 12 nucleotides line up with TRBD1. This CDR3 is 17 amino acids long. CDR1 is LNHDA, CDR2 SQIVND, per germline (reference sequence). Trimming took 3 bases from V and 1 from J; bases not matched to a gene: 6. This chain's CDR3 is CASSIPGQGAFNYGYTF. CDR3 bases: TGTGCCAGTAGTATCCCGGGACAGGGGGCTTTTAACTATGGCTACACCTTC.

The chain uses TRBV5-1 and TRBJ1-2; 8 bases are shared with TRBD1. This CDR3 has 12 amino acids. Germline assignment: CDR1 SGHRS and CDR2 YFSETQ. Trimming cost V 3 bases and J 7 bases; bases outside gene matches: 2. Written as DNA, the CDR3 is TGCGCCAGCAGCTCTGGACAGGGTGGCTACACCTTC. Translation: CASSSGQGGYTF.

The chain recombines TRBV4-2 with TRBJ2-1, with D maybe TRBD2 (6 bases). CDR1 and CDR2 from the germline V gene are LGHNA and YNFKEQ. CDR3 length: 13 amino acids. Trimming stripped 0 bases from V and 9 bases from J, with 9 bases between. CDR3 DNA sequence: TGTGCCAGCAGCCAAGAGGTGGGAGGTGAGCAGTTCTTC. Its protein is CASSQEVGGEQFF.

V usage is TRBV12-5 and J usage is TRBJ2-3; weak D call: TRBD1 (6 bases). V was cut by 6 bases and J by 2 bases, with 12 bases left in between. The CDR3 has 14 amino acids. CDR1 and CDR2 from the germline V gene are LGHNT and FRNRAP. Here the CDR3 DNA reads TGTGCTAGTGGCCGAGGACAGCTCACAGATACGCAGTATTTT. It encodes CASGRGQLTDTQYF.

The CDR3 sequence: CASSLALTSGGGPNTGELFF. The DNA for the CDR3 is TGCGCCAGCAGCTTGGCTCTGACTAGCGGGGGGGGGCCCAACACCGGGGAGCTGTTTTTT. The V gene is TRBV5-1, the J gene TRBJ2-2; 14 bases fit TRBD2. CDR3 size: 20 residues. In germline, CDR1 is SGHRS, CDR2 YFSETQ. Unmatched junction bases numbered 9, after V lost 0 bases and J lost 2 bases.

This sequence joins TRBV18 and TRBJ2-7, with TRBD2 matching 10 bases. After removal of 4 bases from V and 3 bases from J, the junction contained 12 bases not matched to a gene. In germline, CDR1 is KGHSH, CDR2 LQKENI. The CDR3 has 17 amino acids. CDR3 DNA: TGTGCCAGCTCACTGATTAGAGCGGGGGGGGAAAACTACGAGCAGTACTTC. Amino acids: CASSLIRAGGENYEQYF.

V and J are TRBV14 and TRBJ2-2; D is uncertain. The CDR3 contains 17 residues. CDR1 is SGHDN, CDR2 FVKESK, per germline. V was cut by 4 bases and J by 5 bases, with 20 bases left in between. The CDR3 nucleotides read TGTGCCAGCAGCCCCCGCCGCGAATTCGGTGGTACCGGGGAGCTGTTTTTT. It specifies CASSPRREFGGTGELFF.

The J gene is TRBJ2-4, the V gene TRBV19; 9 bases match TRBD2. Germline CDR1 and CDR2: LNHDA and SQIVND (reference sequence). Unmatched junction bases numbered 5, after V lost 5 bases and J lost 0 bases. This CDR3 spans 16 amino acids. CDR3 sequence: CASSPGTSQAKNIQYF. In DNA, the CDR3 is TGTGCCAGTAGTCCAGGGACTAGCCAAGCCAAAAACATTCAGTACTTC. The entire variable domain, with the rest obtained from reference TRBV19 and TRBJ2-4, is as follows: DGGITQSPKYLFRKEGQNVTLSCEQNLNHDAMYWYRQDPGQGLRLIYYSQIVNDFQKGDIAEGYSVSREKKESFPLTVTSAQKNPTAFYLCASSPGTSQAKNIQYFGAGTRLSVL.

This sequence joins TRBV29-1 and TRBJ2-7; no reliable D call. V was clipped by 4 bases and J by 3 bases, with 10 bases between them. This CDR3 is built from 12 residues. CDR1 is SQVTM and CDR2 is ANQGSEA in the germline V gene. As DNA, the CDR3 is TGCAGCGTTGGACCAGGAAGCTACGAGCAGTACTTC. Protein product: CSVGPGSYEQYF.

J is TRBJ2-7 and V is TRBV6-5; 7 bases fit TRBD1. The CDR3 has 14 residues. After removal of 6 bases from V and 0 bases from J, the junction contained 5 bases not matched to a gene. The germline V gene encodes CDR1 MNHEY and CDR2 SVGAGI. In nucleotides, the CDR3 is TGTGCCAGCAGACTAGGGGGCCGCTCCTACGAGCAGTACTTC. Residues: CASRLGGRSYEQYF.

DNA for the CDR3: TGTGCCAGCAGCTTAGGGGGACTAGGGGCAGATACGCAGTATTTT. Its protein is CASSLGGLGADTQYF. The V and J genes are TRBV11-2 and TRBJ2-3; 8 bases are shared with TRBD2. Trimming removed 1 base from V and 4 bases from J; junction bases left unmatched: 4. Looked up from germline, CDR1 is SGHAT and CDR2 is FQNNGV. The CDR3 sequence is 15 residues long. The variable domain in full, completed from reference TRBV11-2 and TRBJ2-3, reads EAGVAQSPRYKIIEKRQSVAFWCNPISGHATLYWYQQILGQGPKLLIQFQNNGVVDDSQLPKDRFSAERLKGVDSTLKIQPAKLEDSAVYLCASSLGGLGADTQYFGPGTRLTVL.

The genes are TRBV29-1 and TRBJ2-1; 9 positions agree with TRBD1. Germline trimming cut 5 bases from V and 5 bases from J; bases unmatched to any gene: 7. The CDR3 extends over 14 amino acids. Germline CDR1 reads SQVTM; CDR2 reads ANQGSEA. The CDR3 DNA sequence: TGCAGCGTTCTTCCGGGACAGGGAGACAATGAGCAGTTCTTC. As protein: CSVLPGQGDNEQFF.

The chain is built from TRBV5-1 and TRBJ2-4, with TRBD1 matching 7 bases. CDR3 size: 17 residues. Losses at the gene ends were 0 bases for V and 0 bases for J; bases not matched to a gene: 6. Germline V gene data show CDR1 as SGHRS and CDR2 as YFSETQ. Written as DNA, the CDR3 is TGCGCCAGCAGCTTGGTCCCAGGGGGTGCAGCCAAAAACATTCAGTACTTC. It specifies CASSLVPGGAAKNIQYF.

The rearrangement links TRBV4-2 to TRBJ1-1, with 8 bases that match TRBD1. V shed 4 bases and J 5 bases; nucleotides not matched to a gene: 12. The CDR3 loop spans 16 amino acids. Germline CDR1 is LGHNA and CDR2 is YNFKEQ. This CDR3 reads CASSLEGQGRGTEAFF. CDR3 coding DNA: TGTGCCAGCAGCCTCGAAGGACAGGGAAGGGGGACTGAAGCTTTCTTT.

The chain couples TRBV11-2 to TRBJ1-5; 8 nucleotides line up with TRBD1. The length of the CDR3 is 13 residues. Germline lookup yields CDR1 SGHAT and CDR2 FQNNGV. V gave up 4 bases and J gave up 4 bases; unmatched junction bases: 0. CDR3 amino acids: CASSWDRNQPQHF. DNA of the CDR3: TGTGCCAGCAGCTGGGACAGGAATCAGCCCCAGCATTTT. Full variable domain (remainder filled in from reference TRBV11-2 and TRBJ1-5): EAGVAQSPRYKIIEKRQSVAFWCNPISGHATLYWYQQILGQGPKLLIQFQNNGVVDDSQLPKDRFSAERLKGVDSTLKIQPAKLEDSAVYLCASSWDRNQPQHFGDGTRLSIL.

This chain uses TRBV6-4 with TRBJ1-2; TRBD1 might be the D (6 bases). This CDR3 is 13 amino acids long. Germline V CDR1 and CDR2: MRHNA, SNTAGT. V lost 4 bases and J lost 7, with 13 bases in between. The CDR3 nucleotides are TGTGCCAGCAGTGCGACAGGTTTATCTGGCTACACCTTC. It codes for CASSATGLSGYTF.

The CDR3 nucleotides read TGTGCCAGCAGTTTACGTAGCGGGGGCGCGAACACCGGGGAGCTGTTTTTT. This translates into CASSLRSGGANTGELFF. This sequence joins TRBV27 and TRBJ2-2, with 9 bases that match TRBD2. The germline V gene has CDR1 MNHEY and CDR2 SMNVEV (reference sequence). This CDR3 spans 17 amino acids. V was pared by 2 bases and J by 0 bases, with 4 bases of the junction left unmatched.

The genes are TRBV7-8 and TRBJ2-4, with 8 bases lining up with TRBD1. This CDR3 comprises 15 residues. Germline CDR1 reads SGHVS; CDR2 reads FQNEAQ. The junction had 6 bases not matched to a gene; V was cut back by 5 bases and J by 3 bases. The CDR3 bases are TGTGCCAGCAGCAGATCAACAGGGGGCAAAAACATTCAGTACTTC. Residues: CASSRSTGGKNIQYF.

The chain carries TRBV7-2 and TRBJ1-2; D may be TRBD1 (5 bases). Germline CDR1 and CDR2: SGHTA and FQGNSA. The V gene lost 2 bases and the J gene lost 4 bases, with 11 bases spanning the gap. The CDR3 extends over 14 amino acids. The CDR3 here is CASSLSHGGYGYTF. The CDR3 DNA sequence: TGTGCCAGCAGCTTATCCCACGGGGGCTATGGCTACACCTTC.

The chain carries TRBV19 and TRBJ2-7; D ambiguous. Germline V gene sequence: CDR1 LNHDA, CDR2 SQIVND (reference sequence). This CDR3 region has 15 residues. The ends were cut back, 1 base at V and 2 bases at J, with 12 bases in the middle. The CDR3 nucleotides are TGTGCCAGTAGTATAGGGCTTCCAGTTCCCTACGAGCAGTACTTC. Translation: CASSIGLPVPYEQYF.

This sequence joins TRBV2 and TRBJ1-2; 9 nucleotides align to TRBD1. Per germline, CDR1 SNHLY and CDR2 FYNNEI. The CDR3 runs 15 residues. V dropped 4 bases and J dropped 2; count of bases not matched to a gene: 5. The CDR3 protein is CASSVLTGGNYGYTF. The CDR3 region has the DNA TGTGCCAGCAGTGTTCTTACAGGGGGCAACTATGGCTACACCTTC.

The chain links TRBV9 to TRBJ1-2; D might be TRBD1 (6 bases). Trimming shortened V by 0 bases and J by 4 bases, and 10 bases separated the two germline ends. The CDR3 extends over 14 amino acids. In germline, CDR1 is SGDLS, CDR2 YYNGEE. CDR3 DNA sequence: TGTGCCAGCAGCGTAGACTACAGGGCCTATGGCTACACCTTC. It yields the protein CASSVDYRAYGYTF. The whole variable domain, filled in from reference TRBV9 and TRBJ1-2, reads DSGVTQTPKHLITATGQRVTLRCSPRSGDLSVYWYQQSLDQGLQFLIQYYNGEERAKGNILERFSAQQFPDLHSELNLSSLELGDSALYFCASSVDYRAYGYTFGSGTRLTVV.